The sequence of this TCR beta chain was determined in a study of T cells in Graves' hyperthyroidism and ophthalmopathy. This clonotype occurred many times. Researchers took RNA transcripts and amplified the TCR beta CDR3 regions from them. TCR CDR3 regions were first amplified by RT-PCR with HTBI primers. TCRdb reprocessed the multiplex PCR reads via MiXCR and lists one record per CDR3 protein. The data hold around 800,000 distinct CDR3 sequences, with over 35% observed a single time. The sequence was collected from a man between 18 and 35 years old with Graves' hyperthyroidism. Sequencing was carried out using blood.

The DNA of the CDR3 is TGTGCCATCAGTGAACAGGGCCACGAGCAGTACTTC. It encodes CAISEQGHEQYF. The J gene is TRBJ2-7, the V gene TRBV10-3, with a possible D match to TRBD1 (6 bases). The CDR3 has 12 amino acids. Germline CDR1 and CDR2: ENHRY and SYGVKD. The V end was cut by 3 bases, the J end by 5 bases, with 8 bases between.